This TCR beta chain was captured by sequencing in a study of cytomegalovirus exposure and HLA in healthy donors. Findings of the study overall: In a later analysis, 16,951 TCR beta sequences were associated with HLA alleles at 0.05 false discovery rate. A later analysis found common viral pathogens apparently linked to several of the most significant clusters. Among TCR beta chains, those listed as cytomegalovirus-associated numbered fewer than 200.

Researchers ran the PCR with 60 Vbeta and 13 Jbeta primers. Assay: immunoSEQ multiplex PCR; the TCRdb copy retains only in-frame clones and omits some. This sample's table has about 200,000 clones. About this clone: Its antigen is still unknown.

CDR3 length: 13 amino acids. Looked up from germline, CDR1 is GTSNPN and CDR2 is SVGIG (reference sequence). Trimming took off 2 bases at V and 4 bases at J, with 11 bases between the two ends. At the time of sampling, donors were nominally healthy, though unrecorded immune exposures were likely. This chain joins TRBV30 and TRBJ1-1, with a possible D match to TRBD1 (5 bases). The sequenced material came from PBMCs. The TCR was taken from a girl aged 2 to 10 in good health and CMV-seropositive. The CDR3 bases are TGTGCCTGGAGTAACTGGGGCCCCACTGAAGCTTTCTTT. It yields the protein CAWSNWGPTEAFF.